These 5 T cell receptor beta chains came from one sample sequenced in a study of T cells after yellow fever vaccination. TCRdb processed the 5' RACE reads anew with MiXCR; each CDR3 protein has one entry. The sample yields about 500,000 distinct CDR3 sequences, less than 20% seen once. The sequences come from PBMCs, collected 5 days after the first yellow fever vaccination. The source is a man between 18 and 35 years old who received the YFV17D yellow fever vaccine.

In its sample, this clonotype was seen a few times. The chain couples TRBV4-1 to TRBJ2-5; D might be TRBD2 (6 bases). This CDR3 comprises 19 residues. Trimming pared 2 bases from V and 3 bases from J, leaving 25 bases between. Germline-derived CDR1 and CDR2 are MGHRA and YSYEKL. The CDR3: CASSQWRVGTGEWKETQYF. CDR3 nucleotides: TGCGCCAGCAGCCAATGGAGGGTCGGAACGGGGGAATGGAAAGAGACCCAGTACTTC.

The chain has TRBV11-2 and TRBJ1-4; possibly TRBD1 for D (6 bases). Germline loops: CDR1 SGHAT, CDR2 FQNNGV. The CDR3 spans 16 residues. V was shortened by 5 bases and J by 3 bases, with 16 bases between the two germline ends. The CDR3 spells CASSLHRAGSNEKLFF. DNA of the CDR3: TGTGCCAGCAGCCTGCACAGGGCGGGTTCTAATGAAAAACTGTTTTTT.

This clonotype has a handful of counts. The chain is built from TRBV6-5 and TRBJ1-1; D is uncertain. Looked up from germline, CDR1 is MNHEY and CDR2 is SVGAGI. With 4 bases removed from V and 4 bases from J, the gap between germline ends came to 10 bases. The CDR3 contains 13 residues. Written as DNA, the CDR3 is TGTGCCAGCAGTTCTTTATCCACCACTGAAGCTTTCTTT. Translated, it gives CASSSLSTTEAFF.

V and J are TRBV5-5 and TRBJ1-1; D possibly corresponds to TRBD1 (6 bases). CDR1 and CDR2 (germline): SGHKS, YYEKEE (reference sequence). This CDR3 is 14 amino acids long. The V gene lost 0 bases and the J gene lost 5 bases, with 11 bases spanning the gap. Here the CDR3 reads CASSLVPGATEAFF. The CDR3 nucleotides are TGTGCCAGCAGCTTGGTGCCAGGGGCGACTGAAGCTTTCTTT.

Only a few counts were recorded for this clonotype. This chain links TRBV7-2 with TRBJ2-3, with no clear D. This CDR3 region has 13 residues. Germline lookup yields CDR1 SGHTA and CDR2 FQGNSA. The germline V and J ends were trimmed by 4 bases and 1 base, with 6 bases remaining between them. The CDR3 reads CASSSIGTDTQYF. DNA of the CDR3: TGTGCCAGCAGCTCTATTGGCACAGATACGCAGTATTTT. The whole variable domain, filled in from reference TRBV7-2 and TRBJ2-3, reads GAGVSQSPSNKVTEKGKDVELRCDPISGHTALYWYRQSLGQGLEFLIYFQGNSAPDKSGLPSDRFSAERTGGSVSTLTIQRTQQEDSAVYLCASSSIGTDTQYFGPGTRLTVL.